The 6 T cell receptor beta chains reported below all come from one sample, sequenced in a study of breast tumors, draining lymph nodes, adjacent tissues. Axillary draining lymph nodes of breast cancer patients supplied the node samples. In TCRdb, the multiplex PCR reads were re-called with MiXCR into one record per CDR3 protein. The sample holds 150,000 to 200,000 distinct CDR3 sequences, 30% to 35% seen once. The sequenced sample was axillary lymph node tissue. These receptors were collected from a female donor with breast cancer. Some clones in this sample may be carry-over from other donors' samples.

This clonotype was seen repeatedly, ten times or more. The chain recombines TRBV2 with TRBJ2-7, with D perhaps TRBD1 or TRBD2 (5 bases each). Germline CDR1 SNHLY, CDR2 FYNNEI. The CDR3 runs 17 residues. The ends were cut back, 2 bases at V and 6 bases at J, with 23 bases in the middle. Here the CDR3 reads CASSESGLAVPLSEQYF. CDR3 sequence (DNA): TGTGCCAGCAGTGAATCGGGGCTGGCAGTCCCTTTATCCGAGCAGTACTTC.

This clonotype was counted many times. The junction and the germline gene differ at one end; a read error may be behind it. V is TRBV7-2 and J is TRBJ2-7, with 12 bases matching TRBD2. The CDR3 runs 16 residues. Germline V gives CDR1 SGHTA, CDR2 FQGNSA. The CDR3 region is CASSLALTSGSSEEYF. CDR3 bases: TGTGCCAGCAGCTTAGCGCTGACTAGCGGGAGCTCCGAGGAGTACTTC.

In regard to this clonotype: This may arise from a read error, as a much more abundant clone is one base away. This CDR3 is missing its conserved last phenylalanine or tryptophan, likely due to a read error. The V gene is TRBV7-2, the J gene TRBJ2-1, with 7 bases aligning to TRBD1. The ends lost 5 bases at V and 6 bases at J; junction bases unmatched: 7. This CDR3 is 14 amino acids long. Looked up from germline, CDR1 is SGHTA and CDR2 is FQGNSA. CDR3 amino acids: CASSPDRDPNEQFL. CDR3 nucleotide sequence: TGTGCCAGCAGCCCAGACAGGGACCCCAATGAGCAGTTCCTC.

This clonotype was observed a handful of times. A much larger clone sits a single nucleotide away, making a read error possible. CDR3 nucleotides: TGTGCCAGCAGCTCCAGACTAGCGGGGGGGCCAACTGAGCAGCTCTTC. This sequence encodes CASSSRLAGGPTEQLF. The chain has TRBV11-2 and TRBJ2-1, with 14 bases aligning to TRBD2. The CDR3 is 16 residues long. CDR1 SGHAT and CDR2 FQNNGV come from the germline V gene.

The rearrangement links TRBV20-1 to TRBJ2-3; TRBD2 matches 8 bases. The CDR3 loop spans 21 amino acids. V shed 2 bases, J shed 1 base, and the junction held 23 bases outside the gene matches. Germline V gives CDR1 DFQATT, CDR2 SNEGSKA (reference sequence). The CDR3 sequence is CSARPSGGPAVVGPRTDTQYF. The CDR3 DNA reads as TGCAGTGCTAGACCGTCGGGGGGGCCGGCAGTAGTTGGGCCCCGCACAGATACGCAGTATTTT.

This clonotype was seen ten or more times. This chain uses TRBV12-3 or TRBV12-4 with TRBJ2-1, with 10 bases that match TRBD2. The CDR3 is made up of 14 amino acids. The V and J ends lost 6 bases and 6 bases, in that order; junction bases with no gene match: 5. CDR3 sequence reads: CASRLQRGGNEQFF. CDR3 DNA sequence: TGTGCCAGCAGACTCCAGCGGGGGGGCAATGAGCAGTTCTTC.